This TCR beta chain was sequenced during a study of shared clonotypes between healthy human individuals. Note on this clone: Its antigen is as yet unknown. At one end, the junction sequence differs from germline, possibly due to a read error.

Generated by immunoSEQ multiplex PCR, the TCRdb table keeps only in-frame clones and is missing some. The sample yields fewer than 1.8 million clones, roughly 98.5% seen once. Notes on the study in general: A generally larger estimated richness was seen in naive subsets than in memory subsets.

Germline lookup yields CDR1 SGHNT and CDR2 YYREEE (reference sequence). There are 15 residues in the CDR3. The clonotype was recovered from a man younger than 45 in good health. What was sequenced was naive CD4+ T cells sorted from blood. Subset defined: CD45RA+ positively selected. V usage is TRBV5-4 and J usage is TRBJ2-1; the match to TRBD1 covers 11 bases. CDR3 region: CASSLGQGVDNEQFF. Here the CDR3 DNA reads TGTGCCAGCAGTTTGGGACAGGGGGTGGACAATGAGCAGTTCTTC.